The rows below give T cell receptor beta chains drawn from one sample of a study of regulatory T cells. Sequenced by immunoSEQ multiplex PCR; TCRdb stores in-frame clones only, minus some. The sample carries some 29,000 clones, under 95% recorded once. The source material was conventional CD4+ T cells sorted from blood. The receptors stem from a person between 18 and 35 years old with CD3G deficiency. Each CDR3 is given with its conserved first and last residue. Each record gives: CDR3 protein, CDR3 DNA, clone size, J gene, V gene, D gene. The D gene is left open where the match is weak. A clone size is listed for some rows: how often the clone was seen (once, few, many), or a class if it is expanded.

CDR3aa: CAGLTGTGSGAGELFF
CDR3nt: TGTGCCGGATTAACCGGGACAGGGTCTGGGGCCGGGGAGCTGTTTTTT
abundance: NA
j_gene: TRBJ2-2
v_gene: TRBV19
d_gene: TRBD1

CDR3aa: CASSTYGQSYNEQFF
CDR3nt: TGCGCCAGCAGTACCTATGGACAGTCCTACAATGAGCAGTTCTTC
abundance: NA
j_gene: TRBJ2-1
v_gene: TRBV5-1
d_gene: NA

CDR3aa: CASGLVVTGDSNQPQHF
CDR3nt: TGTGCTAGTGGTTTGGTAGTTACCGGTGATAGCAATCAGCCCCAGCATTTT
abundance: NA
j_gene: TRBJ1-5
v_gene: TRBV12-5
d_gene: NA

CDR3aa: CASKRATGELFF
CDR3nt: TGTGCCAGCAAGCGGGCCACCGGGGAGCTGTTTTTT
abundance: NA
j_gene: TRBJ2-2
v_gene: TRBV6-1
d_gene: NA

CDR3aa: CAWNSGLNNEQFF
CDR3nt: TGTGCCTGGAATAGCGGGCTCAACAATGAGCAGTTCTTC
abundance: few
j_gene: TRBJ2-1
v_gene: TRBV30
d_gene: TRBD2

CDR3aa: CASSRGTLGHNEQFF
CDR3nt: TGCGCCAGCAGCCGCGGGACTTTAGGGCACAATGAGCAGTTCTTC
abundance: NA
j_gene: TRBJ2-1
v_gene: TRBV5-1
d_gene: NA

CDR3aa: CASSRTGREQYF
CDR3nt: TGTGCCAGCAGCCGTACAGGGCGCGAGCAGTACTTC
abundance: NA
j_gene: TRBJ2-7
v_gene: TRBV28
d_gene: NA

CDR3aa: CASSVGEMGATDTQYF
CDR3nt: TGTGCCAGCAGCGTGGGGGAAATGGGGGCCACAGATACGCAGTATTTT
abundance: once
j_gene: TRBJ2-3
v_gene: TRBV9
d_gene: NA

CDR3aa: CASSVPGLSYEQYF
CDR3nt: TGTGCCAGCAGTGTACCAGGATTATCCTACGAGCAGTACTTC
abundance: NA
j_gene: TRBJ2-7
v_gene: TRBV6-1
d_gene: NA

CDR3aa: CASSASYEQYF
CDR3nt: TGTGCCAGCAGTGCCAGCTACGAGCAGTACTTC
abundance: NA
j_gene: TRBJ2-7
v_gene: TRBV28
d_gene: NA

CDR3aa: CASRDQGAGEKLFF
CDR3nt: TGTGCCAGCCGGGACCAGGGGGCTGGCGAAAAACTGTTTTTT
abundance: NA
j_gene: TRBJ1-4
v_gene: TRBV6-1
d_gene: TRBD1

CDR3aa: CASSEQGARATQYF
CDR3nt: TGCGCCAGCAGTGAACAGGGGGCGCGCGCGACCCAGTACTTC
abundance: once
j_gene: TRBJ2-5
v_gene: TRBV10-2
d_gene: TRBD1

CDR3aa: CASSSYRGRGIGQFF
CDR3nt: TGTGCCAGCAGCTCATACAGGGGGCGCGGGATCGGGCAGTTCTTC
abundance: NA
j_gene: TRBJ2-1
v_gene: TRBV11-2
d_gene: TRBD1

CDR3aa: CASSRGSLETQYF
CDR3nt: TGTGCCAGCAGCAGGGGGAGTCTGGAGACCCAGTACTTC
abundance: NA
j_gene: TRBJ2-5
v_gene: TRBV6-6
d_gene: TRBD1

CDR3aa: CASRLATDNYGYTF
CDR3nt: TGCGCCAGCAGATTAGCGACAGACAACTATGGCTACACCTTC
abundance: few
j_gene: TRBJ1-2
v_gene: TRBV5-1
d_gene: NA

CDR3aa: CASSTGGGFGYGYTF
CDR3nt: TGTGCCAGTAGTACAGGCGGGGGGTTCGGCTATGGCTACACCTTC
abundance: NA
j_gene: TRBJ1-2
v_gene: TRBV19
d_gene: NA

CDR3aa: CASTSNTPDRSGETQYF
CDR3nt: TGTGCCAGCACCTCAAACACCCCCGACAGATCCGGGGAGACCCAGTACTTC
abundance: NA
j_gene: TRBJ2-5
v_gene: TRBV11-2
d_gene: NA

CDR3aa: CASSWDTSTNEKLFF
CDR3nt: TGTGCCAGCAGCTGGGACACTTCAACTAATGAAAAACTGTTTTTT
abundance: NA
j_gene: TRBJ1-4
v_gene: TRBV5-4
d_gene: NA

CDR3aa: CASRSIRSGAQETQYF
CDR3nt: TGTGCCAGCAGGTCTATTCGAAGCGGGGCCCAAGAGACCCAGTACTTC
abundance: NA
j_gene: TRBJ2-5
v_gene: TRBV2
d_gene: TRBD2

CDR3aa: CASSLRRDSYEQYF
CDR3nt: TGTGCCAGCAGCTTAAGGAGGGACTCCTACGAGCAGTACTTC
abundance: NA
j_gene: TRBJ2-7
v_gene: TRBV7-6
d_gene: NA

CDR3aa: CASSKTRQGNGNTIYF
CDR3nt: TGTGCCAGCAGCAAAACCCGGCAGGGTAACGGAAACACCATATATTTT
abundance: NA
j_gene: TRBJ1-3
v_gene: TRBV7-9
d_gene: NA

CDR3aa: CASSLSGGETQYF
CDR3nt: TGTGCCAGCAGCCTCTCTGGGGGAGAGACCCAGTACTTC
abundance: NA
j_gene: TRBJ2-5
v_gene: TRBV7-9
d_gene: NA

CDR3aa: CASSGGLRYEQYF
CDR3nt: TGTGCCAGCAGCGGCGGGCTGCGGTACGAGCAGTACTTC
abundance: NA
j_gene: TRBJ2-7
v_gene: TRBV7-8
d_gene: NA

CDR3aa: CASSGTLSSYTF
CDR3nt: TGTGCCAGCAGCGGGACACTCTCGAGCTACACCTTC
abundance: few
j_gene: TRBJ1-2
v_gene: TRBV21-1
d_gene: NA

CDR3aa: CASSIVHTRPPLHEQFF
CDR3nt: TGTGCCAGTAGTATAGTTCATACTAGACCTCCTTTGCATGAGCAGTTCTTC
abundance: NA
j_gene: TRBJ2-1
v_gene: TRBV19
d_gene: NA

CDR3aa: CASSFGRAGTGANVLTF
CDR3nt: TGTGCCAGCAGCTTTGGACGGGCAGGGACTGGGGCCAACGTCCTGACTTTC
abundance: NA
j_gene: TRBJ2-6
v_gene: TRBV11-2
d_gene: NA

CDR3aa: CASSLFGWDEQYF
CDR3nt: TGTGCCAGCAGTTTATTTGGGTGGGACGAGCAGTACTTC
abundance: NA
j_gene: TRBJ2-7
v_gene: TRBV27
d_gene: NA

CDR3aa: CASSLGPVGVNEQFF
CDR3nt: TGCGCCAGCAGCTTGGGGCCCGTTGGAGTCAATGAGCAGTTCTTC
abundance: NA
j_gene: TRBJ2-1
v_gene: TRBV5-1
d_gene: NA

CDR3aa: CASSLEGPLTGNTIYF
CDR3nt: TGCGCCAGCAGCTTGGAGGGGCCTCTTACTGGAAACACCATATATTTT
abundance: NA
j_gene: TRBJ1-3
v_gene: TRBV5-1
d_gene: NA

CDR3aa: CSVGDNEQFF
CDR3nt: TGCAGCGTTGGGGACAATGAGCAGTTCTTC
abundance: NA
j_gene: TRBJ2-1
v_gene: TRBV29-1
d_gene: NA

CDR3aa: CASSPGQKSYEQYF
CDR3nt: TGCGCCAGCAGCCCGGGACAGAAATCCTACGAGCAGTACTTC
abundance: NA
j_gene: TRBJ2-7
v_gene: TRBV5-1
d_gene: TRBD1

CDR3aa: CASSKTGRAEQYF
CDR3nt: TGTGCCAGCAGTAAGACAGGTCGGGCCGAGCAGTACTTC
abundance: NA
j_gene: TRBJ2-7
v_gene: TRBV28
d_gene: NA

CDR3aa: CASSEGGTGLGYTF
CDR3nt: TGTGCCAGCAGTGAAGGTGGGACAGGGCTTGGCTACACCTTC
abundance: NA
j_gene: TRBJ1-2
v_gene: TRBV6-1
d_gene: TRBD1

CDR3aa: CASSEYGANVLTF
CDR3nt: TGTGCCAGCAGTGAATATGGGGCCAACGTCCTGACTTTC
abundance: NA
j_gene: TRBJ2-6
v_gene: TRBV25-1
d_gene: NA

CDR3aa: CASSFSGALMDSPLHF
CDR3nt: TGTGCCAGCAGCTTCTCGGGGGCGTTGATGGATTCACCCCTCCACTTT
abundance: NA
j_gene: TRBJ1-6
v_gene: TRBV7-9
d_gene: NA

CDR3aa: CASSPKGAAGQIFNEQFF
CDR3nt: TGTGCCAGCTCACCAAAGGGGGCAGCGGGACAAATCTTCAATGAGCAGTTCTTC
abundance: NA
j_gene: TRBJ2-1
v_gene: TRBV18
d_gene: NA

CDR3aa: CAWSQRGADTQYF
CDR3nt: TGTGCCTGGAGCCAACGGGGGGCAGATACGCAGTATTTT
abundance: NA
j_gene: TRBJ2-3
v_gene: TRBV30
d_gene: TRBD2

CDR3aa: CASSLFQGKTEAFF
CDR3nt: TGTGCCAGCAGTTTATTCCAGGGAAAAACTGAAGCTTTCTTT
abundance: NA
j_gene: TRBJ1-1
v_gene: TRBV28
d_gene: NA